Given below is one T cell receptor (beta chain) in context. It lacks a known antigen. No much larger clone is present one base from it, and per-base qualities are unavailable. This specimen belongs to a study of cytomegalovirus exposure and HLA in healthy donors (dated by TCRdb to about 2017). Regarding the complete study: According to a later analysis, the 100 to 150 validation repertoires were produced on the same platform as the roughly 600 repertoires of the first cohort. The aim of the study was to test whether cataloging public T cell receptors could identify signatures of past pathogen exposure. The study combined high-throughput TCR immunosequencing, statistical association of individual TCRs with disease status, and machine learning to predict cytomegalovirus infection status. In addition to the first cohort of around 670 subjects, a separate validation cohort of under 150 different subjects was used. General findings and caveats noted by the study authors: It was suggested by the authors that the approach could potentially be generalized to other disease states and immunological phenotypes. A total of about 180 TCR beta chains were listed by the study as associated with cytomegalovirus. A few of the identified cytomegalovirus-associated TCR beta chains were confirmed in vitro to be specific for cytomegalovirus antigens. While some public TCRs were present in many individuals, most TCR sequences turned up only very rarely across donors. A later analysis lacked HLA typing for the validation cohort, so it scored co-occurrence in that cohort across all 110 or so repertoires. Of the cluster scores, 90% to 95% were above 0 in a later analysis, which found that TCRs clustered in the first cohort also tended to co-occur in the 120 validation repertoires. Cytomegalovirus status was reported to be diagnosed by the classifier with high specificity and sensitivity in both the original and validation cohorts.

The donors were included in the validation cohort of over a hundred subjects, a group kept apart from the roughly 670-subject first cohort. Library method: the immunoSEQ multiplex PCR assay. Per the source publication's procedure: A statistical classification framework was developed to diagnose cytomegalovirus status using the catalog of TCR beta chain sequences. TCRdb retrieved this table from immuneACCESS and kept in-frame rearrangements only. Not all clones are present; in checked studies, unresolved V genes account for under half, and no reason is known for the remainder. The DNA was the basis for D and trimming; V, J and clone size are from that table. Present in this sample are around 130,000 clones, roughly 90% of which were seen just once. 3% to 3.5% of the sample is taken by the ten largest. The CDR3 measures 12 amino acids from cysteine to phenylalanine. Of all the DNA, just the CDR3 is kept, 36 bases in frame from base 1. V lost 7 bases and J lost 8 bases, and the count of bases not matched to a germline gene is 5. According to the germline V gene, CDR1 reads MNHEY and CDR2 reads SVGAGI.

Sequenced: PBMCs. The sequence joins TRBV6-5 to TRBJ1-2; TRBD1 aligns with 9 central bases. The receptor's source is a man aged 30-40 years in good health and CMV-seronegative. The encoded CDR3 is CASIDRGDGYTF. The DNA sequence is TGTGCCAGCATCGACAGGGGGGACGGCTACACCTTC.